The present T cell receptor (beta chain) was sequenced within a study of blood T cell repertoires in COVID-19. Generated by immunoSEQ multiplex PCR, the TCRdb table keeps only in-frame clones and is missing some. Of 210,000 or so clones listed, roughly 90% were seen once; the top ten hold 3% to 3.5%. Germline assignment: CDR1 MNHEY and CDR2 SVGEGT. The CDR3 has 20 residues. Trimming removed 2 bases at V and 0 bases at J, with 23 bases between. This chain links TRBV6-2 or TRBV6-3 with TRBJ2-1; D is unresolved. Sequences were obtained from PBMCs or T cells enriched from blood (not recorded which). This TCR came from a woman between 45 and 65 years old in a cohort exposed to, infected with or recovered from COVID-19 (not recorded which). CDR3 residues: CASSYPPKPLRSSSYNEQFF. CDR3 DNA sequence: TGTGCCAGCAGTTACCCCCCGAAGCCATTAAGATCTAGCTCCTACAATGAGCAGTTCTTC.